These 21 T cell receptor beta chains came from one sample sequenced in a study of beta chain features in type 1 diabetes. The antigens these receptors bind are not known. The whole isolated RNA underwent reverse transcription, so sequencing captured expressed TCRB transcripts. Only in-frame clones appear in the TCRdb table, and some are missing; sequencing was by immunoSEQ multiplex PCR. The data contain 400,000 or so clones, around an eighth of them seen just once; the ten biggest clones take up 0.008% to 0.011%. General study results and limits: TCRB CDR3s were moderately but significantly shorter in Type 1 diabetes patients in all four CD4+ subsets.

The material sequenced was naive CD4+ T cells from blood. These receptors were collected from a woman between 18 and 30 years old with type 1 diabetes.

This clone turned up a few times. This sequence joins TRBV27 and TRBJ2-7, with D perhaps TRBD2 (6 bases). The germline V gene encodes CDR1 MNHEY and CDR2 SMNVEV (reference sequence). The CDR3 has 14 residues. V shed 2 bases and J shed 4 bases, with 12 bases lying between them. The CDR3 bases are TGTGCCAGCAGTTTAGGTAGCGGACCTTACGAGCAGTACTTC. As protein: CASSLGSGPYEQYF.

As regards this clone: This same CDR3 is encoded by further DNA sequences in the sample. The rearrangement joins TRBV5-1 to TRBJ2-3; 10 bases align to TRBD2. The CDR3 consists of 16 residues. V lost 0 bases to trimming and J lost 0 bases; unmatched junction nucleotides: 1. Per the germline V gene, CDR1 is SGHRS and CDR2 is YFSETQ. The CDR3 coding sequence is TGCGCCAGCAGCTTGGGACTAGCGGGCAGCACAGATACGCAGTATTTT. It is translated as CASSLGLAGSTDTQYF.

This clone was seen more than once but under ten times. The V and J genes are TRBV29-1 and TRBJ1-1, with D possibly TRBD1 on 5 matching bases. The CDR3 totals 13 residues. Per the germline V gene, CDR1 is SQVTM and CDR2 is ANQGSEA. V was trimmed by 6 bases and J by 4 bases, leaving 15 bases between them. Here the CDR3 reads CSVAGTPFTEAFF. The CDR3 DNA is TGCAGCGTCGCCGGGACTCCCTTCACTGAAGCTTTCTTT. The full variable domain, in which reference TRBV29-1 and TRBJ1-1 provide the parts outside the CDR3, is SAVISQKPSRDICQRGTSLTIQCQVDSQVTMMFWYRQQPGQSLTLIATANQGSEATYESGFVIDKFPISRPNLTFSTLTVSNMSPEDSSIYLCSVAGTPFTEAFFGQGTRLTVV.

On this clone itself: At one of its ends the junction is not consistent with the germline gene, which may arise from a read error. CDR3 coding DNA: TGTGCCAGCAGCGCAGCGTCCAGGGTTTCGTTGATCTTC. It yields the protein CASSAASRVSLIF. The chain recombines TRBV9 with TRBJ2-1, with D tentatively TRBD1 (5 bases). The CDR3 runs to 13 residues. Looked up from germline, CDR1 is SGDLS and CDR2 is YYNGEE.

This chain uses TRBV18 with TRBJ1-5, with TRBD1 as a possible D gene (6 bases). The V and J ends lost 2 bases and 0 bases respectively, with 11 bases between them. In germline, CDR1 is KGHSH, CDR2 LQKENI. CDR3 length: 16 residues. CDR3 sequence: CASSPGQLHSNQPQHF. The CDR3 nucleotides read TGTGCCAGCTCACCAGGACAGCTTCATAGCAATCAGCCCCAGCATTTT. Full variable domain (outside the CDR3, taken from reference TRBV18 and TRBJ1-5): NAGVMQNPRHLVRRRGQEARLRCSPMKGHSHVYWYRQLPEEGLKFMVYLQKENIIDESGMPKERFSAEFPKEGPSILRIQQVVRGDSAAYFCASSPGQLHSNQPQHFGDGTRLSIL.

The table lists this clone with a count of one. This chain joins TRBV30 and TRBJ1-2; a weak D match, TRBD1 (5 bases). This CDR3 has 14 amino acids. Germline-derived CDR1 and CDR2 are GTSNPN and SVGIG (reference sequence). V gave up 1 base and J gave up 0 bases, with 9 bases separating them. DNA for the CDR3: TGTGCCTGGAGTGGGCGGGGGGCTAACTATGGCTACACCTTC. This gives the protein CAWSGRGANYGYTF.

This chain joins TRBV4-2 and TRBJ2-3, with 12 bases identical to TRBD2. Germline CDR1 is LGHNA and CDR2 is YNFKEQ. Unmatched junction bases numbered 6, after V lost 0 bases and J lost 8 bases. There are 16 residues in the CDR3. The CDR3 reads CASSQEGLAGGATQYF. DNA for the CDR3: TGTGCCAGCAGCCAAGAAGGTCTAGCGGGAGGGGCTACGCAGTATTTT.

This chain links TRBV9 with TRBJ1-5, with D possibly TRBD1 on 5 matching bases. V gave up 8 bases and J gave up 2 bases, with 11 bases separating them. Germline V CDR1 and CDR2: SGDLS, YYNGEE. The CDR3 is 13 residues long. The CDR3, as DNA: TGTGCCAGTGGCGGGGGGGGCAATCAGCCCCAGCATTTT. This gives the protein CASGGGGNQPQHF.

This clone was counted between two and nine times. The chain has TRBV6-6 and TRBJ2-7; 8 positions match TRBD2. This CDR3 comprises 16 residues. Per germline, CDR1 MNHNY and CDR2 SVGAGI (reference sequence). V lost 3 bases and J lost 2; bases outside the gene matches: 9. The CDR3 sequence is CASSYLRKRETYEQYF. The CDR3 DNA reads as TGTGCCAGCAGTTATTTGAGGAAGCGGGAGACCTACGAGCAGTACTTC.

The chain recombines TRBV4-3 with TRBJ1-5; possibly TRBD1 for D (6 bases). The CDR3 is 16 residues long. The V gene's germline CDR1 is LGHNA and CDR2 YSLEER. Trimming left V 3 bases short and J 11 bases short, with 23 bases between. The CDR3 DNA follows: TGCGCCAGCAGCCACGAATTGGACAGTGCCCTTATGTCCCAGCATTTT. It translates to CASSHELDSALMSQHF.

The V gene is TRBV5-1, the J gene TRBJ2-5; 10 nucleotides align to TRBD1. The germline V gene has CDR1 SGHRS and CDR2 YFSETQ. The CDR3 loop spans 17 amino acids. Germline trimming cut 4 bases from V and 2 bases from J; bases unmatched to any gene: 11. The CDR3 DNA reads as TGCGCCAGCAGCACGAATTCCGGGACAGGGGTTCAAGAGACCCAGTACTTC. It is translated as CASSTNSGTGVQETQYF.

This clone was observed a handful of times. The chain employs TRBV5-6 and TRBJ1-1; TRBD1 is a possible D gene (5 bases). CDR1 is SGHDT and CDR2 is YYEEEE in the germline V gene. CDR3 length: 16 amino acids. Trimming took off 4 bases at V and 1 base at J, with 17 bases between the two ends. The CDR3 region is CASSRRGWYGNTEAFF. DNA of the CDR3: TGTGCCAGCAGCCGCCGGGGGTGGTATGGGAACACTGAAGCTTTCTTT.

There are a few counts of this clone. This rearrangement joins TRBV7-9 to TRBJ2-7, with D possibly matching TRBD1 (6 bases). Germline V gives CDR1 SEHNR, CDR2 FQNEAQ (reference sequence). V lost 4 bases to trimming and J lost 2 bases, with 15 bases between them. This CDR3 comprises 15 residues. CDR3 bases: TGTGCCAGCAGCTCCTCCCAGGGGCGAACCTACGAGCAGTACTTC. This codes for CASSSSQGRTYEQYF.

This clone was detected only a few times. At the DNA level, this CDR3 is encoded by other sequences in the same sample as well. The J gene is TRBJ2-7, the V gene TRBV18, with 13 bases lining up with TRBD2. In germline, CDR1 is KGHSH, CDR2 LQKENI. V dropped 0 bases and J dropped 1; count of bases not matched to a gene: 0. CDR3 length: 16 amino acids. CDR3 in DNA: TGTGCCAGCTCACCACCGGGACTAGCGGGGTCCTACGAGCAGTACTTC. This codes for CASSPPGLAGSYEQYF.

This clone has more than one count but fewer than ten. CDR3 protein: CSCSGGTSSYNEQFF. In DNA, the CDR3 is TGCAGCTGTAGCGGGGGGACAAGCTCCTACAATGAGCAGTTCTTC. The chain joins TRBV29-1 to TRBJ2-1; the match to TRBD2 covers 10 bases. The J segment lost 0 bases and the V segment lost 8 bases, leaving 7 bases of the junction unmatched. This CDR3 region has 15 residues. Germline CDR1 reads SQVTM; CDR2 reads ANQGSEA.

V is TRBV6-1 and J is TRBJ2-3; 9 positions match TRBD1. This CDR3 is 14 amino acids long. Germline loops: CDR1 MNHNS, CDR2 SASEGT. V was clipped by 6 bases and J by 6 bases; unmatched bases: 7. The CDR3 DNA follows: TGTGCCAGCAGCGAGGGACAGGGATACGATACGCAGTATTTT. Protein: CASSEGQGYDTQYF.

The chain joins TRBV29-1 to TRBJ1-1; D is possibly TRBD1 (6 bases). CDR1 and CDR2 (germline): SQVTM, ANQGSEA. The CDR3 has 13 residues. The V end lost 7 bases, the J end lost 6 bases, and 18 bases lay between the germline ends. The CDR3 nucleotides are TGCAGCGCCAAGGGGGTCCAGGTCGCTGAAGCTTTCTTT. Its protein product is CSAKGVQVAEAFF.

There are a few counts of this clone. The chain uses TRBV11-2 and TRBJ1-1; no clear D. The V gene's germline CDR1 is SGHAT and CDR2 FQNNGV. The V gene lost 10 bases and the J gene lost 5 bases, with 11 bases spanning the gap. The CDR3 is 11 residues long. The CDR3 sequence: CATGSRTEAFF. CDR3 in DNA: TGTGCCACAGGCTCCCGGACTGAAGCTTTCTTT.

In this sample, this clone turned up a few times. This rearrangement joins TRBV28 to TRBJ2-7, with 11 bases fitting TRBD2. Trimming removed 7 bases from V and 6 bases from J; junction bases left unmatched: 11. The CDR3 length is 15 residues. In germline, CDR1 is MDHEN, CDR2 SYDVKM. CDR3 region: CASISLAGGVREQYF. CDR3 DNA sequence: TGTGCCAGCATCTCGTTAGCGGGAGGGGTTCGCGAGCAGTACTTC.

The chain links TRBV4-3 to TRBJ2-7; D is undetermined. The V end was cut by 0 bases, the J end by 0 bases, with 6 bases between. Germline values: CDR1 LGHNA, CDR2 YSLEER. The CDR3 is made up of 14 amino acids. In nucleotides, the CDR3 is TGCGCCAGCAGCCAAGAACGGAGCTCCTACGAGCAGTACTTC. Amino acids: CASSQERSSYEQYF.

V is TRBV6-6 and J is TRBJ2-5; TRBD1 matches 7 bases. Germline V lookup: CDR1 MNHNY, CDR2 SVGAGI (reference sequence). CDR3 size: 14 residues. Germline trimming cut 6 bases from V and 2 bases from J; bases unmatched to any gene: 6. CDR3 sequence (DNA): TGTGCCAGCAGACGCGACAGGGTGCAAGAGACCCAGTACTTC. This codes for CASRRDRVQETQYF.